These T cell receptor beta chains were read from a single sample in a study of identical twins. TCRdb re-derived calls from the 5' RACE reads in MiXCR, one entry per CDR3 protein. The data show under 350,000 distinct CDR3 sequences, 8% to 9.5% seen once. These same data were also listed under a study on yellow fever vaccine responses in identical twins.

The sample was CD8+ T cells sorted from blood. These receptors all stem from a woman between 18 and 29 years old in good health. CDR3s include the opening cysteine and the closing phenylalanine or tryptophan. Each record gives: clone size, V gene, J gene, D gene, CDR3 protein, CDR3 DNA. D genes are given only for firm matches. Size is omitted from some rows. Given values are once, few, many or a class for expanded clones.

NA	TRBV7-8	TRBJ2-1	NA	CASSRTVFDNEQFF	TGTGCCAGCAGCCGGACAGTGTTCGACAATGAGCAGTTCTTC
NA	TRBV15	TRBJ1-1	NA	CATSVKNTEAFF	TGTGCCACCAGCGTTAAGAACACTGAAGCTTTCTTT
NA	TRBV2	TRBJ2-7	TRBD2	CASLAGVSYEQYF	TGTGCCAGCTTAGCGGGAGTTAGCTACGAGCAGTACTTC
few	TRBV7-9	TRBJ2-3	NA	CASTPGIAGTDTQYF	TGTGCCAGCACCCCCGGGATAGCGGGCACAGATACGCAGTATTTT
few	TRBV4-2	TRBJ1-2	NA	CASSQNGGYTF	TGTGCCAGCAGCCAAAATGGGGGCTACACCTTC
NA	TRBV20-1	TRBJ1-2	TRBD1	CSARTEGANGYTF	TGCAGTGCTAGAACCGAGGGGGCGAATGGCTACACCTTC
many	TRBV5-1	TRBJ1-5	NA	CASSLEGQPQHF	TGCGCCAGCAGCTTGGAAGGTCAGCCCCAGCATTTT
NA	TRBV30	TRBJ2-2	TRBD1	CAFTGTGNTGELFF	TGTGCCTTTACCGGGACAGGGAACACCGGGGAGCTGTTTTTT
many	TRBV10-3	TRBJ2-5	NA	CAISESRVETQYF	TGTGCCATCAGTGAGTCGAGGGTAGAGACCCAGTACTTC
NA	TRBV5-6	TRBJ1-2	NA	CASSLGGSAASLGYTF	TGTGCCAGCAGCTTGGGGGGTTCAGCGGCTTCGCTTGGCTACACCTTC
many	TRBV12-3/TRBV12-4	TRBJ2-5	NA	CASGRGLGQETQYF	TGTGCCAGCGGTCGGGGACTCGGTCAAGAGACCCAGTACTTC
few	TRBV4-2	TRBJ2-3	TRBD2	CASSRIAGEEFPDTQYF	TGTGCCAGCAGCCGAATAGCGGGAGAGGAATTCCCCGATACGCAGTATTTT
NA	TRBV7-8	TRBJ1-1	NA	CASGPSNTEAFF	TGTGCCAGCGGTCCCTCGAACACTGAAGCTTTCTTT
NA	TRBV13	TRBJ2-3	NA	CASRDTPADTQYF	TGTGCCAGCAGGGACACTCCCGCAGATACGCAGTATTTT
NA	TRBV27	TRBJ2-5	TRBD1	CASSIDRGETQYF	TGTGCCAGCAGTATCGACAGGGGTGAGACCCAGTACTTC
once	TRBV3-1	TRBJ2-7	TRBD2	CASSQGGTSGGDYEQYF	TGTGCCAGCAGCCAAGGAGGGACTAGCGGGGGGGATTACGAGCAGTACTTC
few	TRBV20-1	TRBJ1-1	TRBD1	CSARDRDRALLTEAFF	TGCAGTGCTAGAGATCGGGACAGGGCTTTACTCACTGAAGCTTTCTTT
NA	TRBV27	TRBJ2-2	NA	CASSLVLTGELFF	TGTGCCAGCAGTTTAGTTTTGACCGGGGAGCTGTTTTTT